This TCR beta chain was observed in a study of OX40 agonist ivuxolimab in advanced cancers. Measured with immunoSEQ multiplex PCR; TCRdb has only the in-frame clones, and not every one. The profile shows 80,000 to 95,000 clones, 86% of them singletons. The germline V and J ends were trimmed by 3 bases and 0 bases, with 11 bases remaining between them. This CDR3 is 15 amino acids long. Germline CDR1 and CDR2: MNHNS and SASEGT. Study-level findings and limits: Partly responding patients at 0.1-3.0 mg/kg showed some of the smallest clonal expansion.

Details on this clone: Its antigen is unidentified.

The input for sequencing was CD4+ or CD8+ T cells sorted from blood, taken in a trial of the OX40 agonist ivuxolimab. This TCR was sampled from an adult with an advanced solid tumor such as melanoma, head and neck, liver or kidney cancer. The gene calls are TRBV6-1 and TRBJ2-5; no definite D call. The CDR3 DNA reads as TGTGCCAGCAGTGAGATGTCGAGGTACCAAGAGACCCAGTACTTC. Its protein product is CASSEMSRYQETQYF.